The 8 T cell receptor delta chains reported below all come from one sample, sequenced in a study of gamma-delta chains in newborns, infants, children. TCRdb used CATT to re-call clones from the reads. Counted here are thousands of delta-chain clones, approximately 0.98% occurring once; the ten biggest clones make up around 24%. The source material was blood. These receptors originate from a child who was a newborn, infant or young child, either healthy, febrile or measles-vaccinated (not recorded which).

Details on this clone: The protein in TCRdb stems from a much larger clone and differs at residue 3 from this DNA's translation, likely a read error; here the protein is translated from the DNA. V usage is TRDV2 and J usage is TRDJ3; 11 bases are shared with TRDD3. The V gene's germline CDR1 is GEAIGNYY and CDR2 EKD. The CDR3 runs to 19 residues. The CDR3 sequence: CAYDVLGDKSSWDTRQMFF. The CDR3 DNA reads as TGTGCCTATGACGTACTGGGGGATAAAAGCTCCTGGGACACCCGACAGATGTTTTTC.

The genes are TRDV2 and TRDJ3, with TRDD3 matching 9 bases. The trim removed 3 bases at V and 0 bases at J, leaving 11 bases unmatched. The CDR3 is 20 amino acids. Germline V CDR1 and CDR2: GEAIGNYY, EKD. CDR3 sequence: CACDSGYGGYRSWDTRQMFF. CDR3 coding DNA: TGTGCCTGTGACTCGGGATATGGGGGATATCGCTCCTGGGACACCCGACAGATGTTTTTC.

Points on this clone: Since a far larger clone is one base different, this is likely a read error. The same CDR3 can be traced to other DNA sequences in this sample. V usage is TRDV2 and J usage is TRDJ1; 13 nucleotides match TRDD3. Per the germline V gene, CDR1 is GEAIGNYY and CDR2 is EKD. The CDR3 runs 18 residues. The CDR3 region has the DNA TGTGCTTGTGACACCGTTACTGGGGGATACGCCCTAGAAAATAAACTCATCTTT. Translating gives CACDTVTGGYALENKLIF.

Concerning this clone itself: TCRdb shows a much larger clone's protein in place of this DNA's translation, and the two differ at residue 16, likely through a read error; the protein shown is translated from the DNA. The rearrangement uses TRDV2 and TRDJ3; 12 positions agree with TRDD3. The CDR3 loop spans 18 amino acids. CDR1 and CDR2 (germline): GEAIGNYY, EKD. CDR3 sequence (DNA): TGTGCCTGTGACACCGTACTGGGGGATACCTGGGACACCCGACAGGTGTTTTTC. It is translated as CACDTVLGDTWDTRQVFF.

A word on this clone: TCRdb's protein for this DNA is that of a much larger clone and differs from the translation at residue 5, likely a read error; the protein shown is the DNA translation. The chain's CDR3 is CALGKLVPSPSADKLIF. CDR3 DNA: TGTGCTCTTGGGAAACTTGTACCTTCCCCAAGCGCCGATAAACTCATCTTT. The rearrangement uses TRDV1 and TRDJ1; maybe TRDD2 (6 bases). Germline values: CDR1 TSWWSYY, CDR2 QGS. This CDR3 is built from 17 residues.

This clone was detected many times. A far larger clone lies a single base away; this is likely a read error. The sample has other DNA sequences that encode this CDR3 too. The chain joins TRDV2 to TRDJ1, with D tentatively TRDD3 (5 bases). The V end lost 3 bases, the J end lost 0 bases, and 13 bases lay between the germline ends. Germline V gives CDR1 GEAIGNYY, CDR2 EKD. The CDR3 runs 15 residues. This CDR3 is CACDAVGAYTDKLIF. As DNA, the CDR3 is TGTGCCTGTGACGCCGTTGGGGCCTACACCGATAAACTCATCTTT.

This clone was seen at least ten times. A far bigger clonotype differs at one base, so this is likely a read error. The sample contains more than one DNA sequence encoding this CDR3. The rearrangement uses TRDV2 and TRDJ3, with 10 bases identical to TRDD3. The CDR3 contains 20 residues. CDR1 is GEAIGNYY and CDR2 is EKD in the germline V gene. Here the CDR3 DNA reads TGTGCCTGCGACACCGGGACCTGGGGGATAGGCGCCTGGGACACCCGACAGATGTTTTTC. Its protein is CACDTGTWGIGAWDTRQMFF.

The sample holds a few counts of this clone. Germline and junction disagree at one end, which may indicate a read error. The chain is built from TRDV1 and TRDJ1; TRDD3 is a possible D gene (5 bases). Germline V gene lookup returns CDR1 TSWWSYY and CDR2 QGS. CDR3 length: 16 amino acids. The CDR3: CALGEPGGPYTDKLIF. CDR3 nucleotides: TGTGCTCTTGGGGAACCGGGGGGCCCGTACACCGATAAGCTCATCTTT.